These 28 T cell receptor beta chains were all obtained from the same sample, sequenced in a study of T cell changes during pregnancy in multiple sclerosis. Measured with immunoSEQ multiplex PCR; TCRdb has only the in-frame clones, and not every one. This sample carries roughly 66,000 clones, about 90% of them seen once, and the ten largest clones take around 2.3%. The starting material was peripheral blood, obtained in the first trimester of pregnancy. The receptors were sampled from a female donor with multiple sclerosis, enrolled in a pregnancy study.

The V and J genes are TRBV28 and TRBJ1-2, with 8 bases that match TRBD1. The V and J ends lost 5 bases and 8 bases, in that order; junction bases with no gene match: 19. The germline CDR1 and CDR2 sequences are MDHEN and SYDVKM. The CDR3 extends over 17 amino acids. CDR3 loop: CASSITSPGQGANGYTF. CDR3 DNA: TGTGCCAGCAGTATCACCTCCCCAGGGCAGGGGGCTAACGGCTACACCTTC.

CDR3 bases: TGTGCCAGTAGTTCCCTATTCGGGGGATTGTCCTACAATGAGCAGTTCTTC. Protein sequence: CASSSLFGGLSYNEQFF. The rearrangement links TRBV19 to TRBJ2-1; D is possibly TRBD2 (6 bases). This CDR3 has 17 amino acids. Trimming removed 5 bases at V and 1 base at J, with 18 bases between. Germline lookup yields CDR1 LNHDA and CDR2 SQIVND (reference sequence).

J is TRBJ2-5 and V is TRBV15; 10 bases are a match to TRBD1. V lost 4 bases and J lost 5; bases outside the gene matches: 7. CDR1 is LNHNV, CDR2 YYDKDF, per germline (reference sequence). The CDR3 consists of 15 residues. CDR3: CATSTPGQGTETQYF. The CDR3 DNA follows: TGTGCCACCAGCACCCCGGGACAGGGGACGGAGACCCAGTACTTC.

The V and J genes are TRBV7-2 and TRBJ2-2; no definite D call. Trimming took off 2 bases at V and 2 bases at J, with 6 bases between the two ends. The CDR3 is 14 amino acids. CDR1 SGHTA and CDR2 FQGNSA come from the germline V gene. The CDR3 protein is CASSLKANTGELFF. In DNA form, the CDR3 reads TGTGCCAGCAGCTTAAAAGCTAACACCGGGGAGCTGTTTTTT.

This chain links TRBV5-1 with TRBJ2-2; D may be TRBD1 (5 bases). This CDR3 comprises 12 residues. V lost 7 bases and J lost 6, with 10 bases in between. Germline V lookup: CDR1 SGHRS, CDR2 YFSETQ. In nucleotides, the CDR3 is TGCGCCAGCGGTGCAGGGCCCGGGGAGCTGTTTTTT. Translation: CASGAGPGELFF.

V is TRBV14 and J is TRBJ2-2; 13 bases line up with TRBD2. After removal of 0 bases from V and 6 bases from J, the junction contained 7 bases not matched to a gene. Germline V gene data show CDR1 as SGHDN and CDR2 as FVKESK. There are 18 residues in the CDR3. The DNA of the CDR3 is TGTGCCAGCAGCCAAGATCGGGGACTAGCGGGATGGGCCGGGGAGCTGTTTTTT. Translating it yields CASSQDRGLAGWAGELFF.

V gene TRBV6-5 combines with J gene TRBJ2-7; 9 bases fit TRBD2. The CDR3 extends over 15 amino acids. V was clipped by 2 bases and J by 6 bases; unmatched bases: 8. From germline, CDR1 is MNHEY and CDR2 SVGAGI. The CDR3 DNA reads as TGTGCCAGCAGTTACAGGGCTAGCGGGAAGGGCGAGCAGTACTTC. Its translation: CASSYRASGKGEQYF.

The chain carries TRBV6-5 and TRBJ1-3; D perhaps matches TRBD1 (6 bases). This CDR3 spans 14 amino acids. Trimming pared 6 bases from V and 0 bases from J, leaving 9 bases between. The germline CDR1 and CDR2 sequences are MNHEY and SVGAGI. The CDR3 bases are TGTGCCAGCAGACAGGGAACCTCTGGAAACACCATATATTTT. Protein: CASRQGTSGNTIYF.

This clone appeared once. Written as DNA, the CDR3 is TGTGCCAGCATATCTGACAAAACCTACGAGCAGTACTTC. Amino acid sequence: CASISDKTYEQYF. The rearrangement uses TRBV6-5 and TRBJ2-7; D unresolved. The V end lost 7 bases, the J end lost 2 bases, and 12 bases lay between the germline ends. CDR3 length: 13 residues. Germline CDR1 reads MNHEY; CDR2 reads SVGAGI.

V usage is TRBV4-3 and J usage is TRBJ2-2, with D maybe TRBD2 (5 bases). V lost 1 base to trimming and J lost 0 bases, with 9 bases between them. The CDR3 loop spans 16 amino acids. Looked up from germline, CDR1 is LGHNA and CDR2 is YSLEER. CDR3 loop: CASSQVRGSNTGELFF. CDR3 bases: TGCGCCAGCAGCCAAGTACGGGGATCGAACACCGGGGAGCTGTTTTTT.

This clone was found once. The chain recombines TRBV28 with TRBJ1-2, with 7 bases identical to TRBD1. The V and J ends lost 3 bases and 7 bases, in that order; junction bases with no gene match: 5. This CDR3 region has 13 residues. Germline V lookup: CDR1 MDHEN, CDR2 SYDVKM. For the CDR3, the DNA is TGTGCCAGCAGTTTGCCCGAGGGGGCTGGCTACACCTTC. Encoded protein: CASSLPEGAGYTF.

The gene calls are TRBV6-5 and TRBJ2-6; possible D gene TRBD1, 6 bases. V lost 6 bases, J lost 2 bases, and 11 bases lay in between. Germline V gene data show CDR1 as MNHEY and CDR2 as SVGAGI. The CDR3 is 15 residues long. DNA for the CDR3: TGTGCCAGCAGGGATTCAGGGGCTGGGGCCAACGTCCTGACTTTC. Translating it yields CASRDSGAGANVLTF.

This clone appeared once. This chain joins TRBV7-9 and TRBJ2-1; no definite D call. With 0 bases removed from V and 3 bases from J, the gap between germline ends came to 3 bases. Germline lookup yields CDR1 SEHNR and CDR2 FQNEAQ (reference sequence). CDR3 length equals 13 residues. The DNA of the CDR3 is TGTGCCAGCAGCTTAGCCCTCTACAATGAGCAGTTCTTC. Translating gives CASSLALYNEQFF.

V and J are TRBV7-2 and TRBJ2-2, with 7 bases fitting TRBD1. CDR3 length: 13 residues. V was pared by 5 bases and J by 7 bases, with 4 bases of the junction left unmatched. Germline values: CDR1 SGHTA, CDR2 FQGNSA. The CDR3 reads CASSVGTVGELFF. The DNA for the CDR3 is TGTGCCAGCAGCGTAGGGACAGTCGGGGAGCTGTTTTTT.

The rearrangement uses TRBV11-2 and TRBJ2-2; D may match TRBD1 or TRBD2 (5 bases each). CDR1 SGHAT and CDR2 FQNNGV come from the germline V gene. The V and J ends lost 5 bases and 2 bases respectively, with 21 bases between them. The CDR3 sequence is 18 residues long. For the CDR3, the DNA is TGTGCCAGCAGCCTAGCACCCTTGCGCAGGGCCAACACCGGGGAGCTGTTTTTT. Amino acid sequence: CASSLAPLRRANTGELFF. The variable domain in full, with the rest retrieved from reference TRBV11-2 and TRBJ2-2, is EAGVAQSPRYKIIEKRQSVAFWCNPISGHATLYWYQQILGQGPKLLIQFQNNGVVDDSQLPKDRFSAERLKGVDSTLKIQPAKLEDSAVYLCASSLAPLRRANTGELFFGEGSRLTVL.

A single count supports this clone. The gene calls are TRBV19 and TRBJ1-4; D might be TRBD1 (6 bases). The germline V gene has CDR1 LNHDA and CDR2 SQIVND (reference sequence). This CDR3 is 15 amino acids long. The ends were cut back, 3 bases at V and 5 bases at J, with 13 bases in the middle. DNA for the CDR3: TGTGCCAGTAGTATCGGGAAAGGGGGAAATGAAAAACTGTTTTTT. Protein sequence: CASSIGKGGNEKLFF. The entire variable domain, with the rest obtained from reference TRBV19 and TRBJ1-4, is as follows: DGGITQSPKYLFRKEGQNVTLSCEQNLNHDAMYWYRQDPGQGLRLIYYSQIVNDFQKGDIAEGYSVSREKKESFPLTVTSAQKNPTAFYLCASSIGKGGNEKLFFGSGTQLSVL.

This chain connects TRBV6-6 to TRBJ2-1; maybe TRBD2 (7 bases). V was shortened by 8 bases and J by 7 bases, with 21 bases between the two germline ends. The CDR3 has 15 residues. Germline V lookup: CDR1 MNHNY, CDR2 SVGAGI (reference sequence). The CDR3 is CASSPGGRGRNEQFF. The CDR3 nucleotides are TGTGCCAGCTCCCCGGGGGGCCGAGGGAGGAATGAGCAGTTCTTC.

The chain recombines TRBV19 with TRBJ1-1; D remains ambiguous. Germline lookup yields CDR1 LNHDA and CDR2 SQIVND (reference sequence). V was trimmed by 3 bases and J by 2 bases, leaving 10 bases between them. The length of the CDR3 is 14 residues. This CDR3 is CASSIGSYNTEAFF. For the CDR3, the DNA is TGTGCCAGTAGTATCGGGTCCTATAACACTGAAGCTTTCTTT.

The chain carries TRBV7-6 and TRBJ2-7; 8 positions agree with TRBD2. Germline V lookup: CDR1 SGHVS, CDR2 FNYEAQ. This CDR3 region has 18 residues. With 5 bases clipped from V and 1 base from J, the junction kept 16 bases outside the gene matches. The CDR3 loop reads CASSQYGDKRELSYEQYF. The CDR3 DNA reads TGTGCCAGCAGCCAATATGGCGATAAGCGGGAGCTATCCTACGAGCAGTACTTC.

This rearrangement joins TRBV6-1 to TRBJ1-4; TRBD1 might be the D (5 bases). Between the trimmed V and J ends, which lost 6 bases and 8 bases, there was a span of 13 bases. Germline values: CDR1 MNHNS, CDR2 SASEGT. CDR3 length: 13 residues. CDR3 residues: CASRRQGEEKLFF. CDR3 DNA sequence: TGTGCCAGCAGAAGGCAGGGTGAAGAAAAACTGTTTTTT.

This clone was seen only once. The chain recombines TRBV7-9 with TRBJ2-7; D is possibly TRBD2 (5 bases). Trimming pared 5 bases from V and 5 bases from J, leaving 16 bases between. The germline CDR1 and CDR2 sequences are SEHNR and FQNEAQ (reference sequence). CDR3 size: 14 residues. CDR3 DNA sequence: TGTGCCAGCAGCCCCCCGACTACGAGGCACGAGCAGTACTTC. This sequence encodes CASSPPTTRHEQYF.

The V call is TRBV13, the J call TRBJ1-1; D ambiguous. The V gene lost 2 bases and the J gene lost 5 bases, with 9 bases spanning the gap. The CDR3 has 13 amino acids. Germline CDR1 PRHDT, CDR2 FYEKMQ (reference sequence). CDR3 region: CASSLWARTEAFF. CDR3 coding DNA: TGTGCCAGCAGCTTATGGGCACGGACTGAAGCTTTCTTT.

The chain is built from TRBV5-1 and TRBJ2-5; TRBD2 might be the D (7 bases). V was shortened by 7 bases and J by 5 bases, with 18 bases between the two germline ends. The CDR3 sequence is 14 residues long. Germline values: CDR1 SGHRS, CDR2 YFSETQ. CDR3 protein: CASQAQGRDETQYF. In nucleotides, the CDR3 is TGCGCCAGCCAAGCGCAGGGGAGGGATGAGACCCAGTACTTC.

The chain uses TRBV5-6 and TRBJ2-7, with D possibly TRBD2 on 5 matching bases. The CDR3 totals 15 residues. Germline CDR1 SGHDT, CDR2 YYEEEE. V was cut by 4 bases and J by 2 bases, with 16 bases left in between. The CDR3 nucleotides read TGTGCCAGCAGCCTCCCCTCGCGGGCGGCCTACGAGCAGTACTTC. Translating gives CASSLPSRAAYEQYF.

The chain links TRBV5-1 to TRBJ2-7; 8 bases are a match to TRBD1. This CDR3 has 15 residues. The germline CDR1 and CDR2 sequences are SGHRS and YFSETQ. The ends lost 5 bases at V and 5 bases at J; junction bases unmatched: 12. The CDR3 is CASRTPGQANHEQYF. As DNA, the CDR3 is TGCGCCAGCAGAACGCCGGGACAGGCTAACCACGAGCAGTACTTC.

This clone appeared once. The chain uses TRBV7-2 and TRBJ2-7; D is undetermined. This CDR3 has 14 amino acids. V was shortened by 1 base and J by 3 bases, with 10 bases between the two germline ends. The V gene's germline CDR1 is SGHTA and CDR2 FQGNSA. The CDR3 loop is CASSLGLVDYEQYF. CDR3 bases: TGTGCCAGCAGCTTAGGACTGGTGGACTACGAGCAGTACTTC.

The chain is built from TRBV27 and TRBJ1-4; 10 nucleotides line up with TRBD1. CDR1 MNHEY and CDR2 SMNVEV come from the germline V gene (reference sequence). V was pared by 5 bases and J by 7 bases, with 10 bases of the junction left unmatched. The CDR3 has 16 residues. The CDR3 spells CASSTGTGVSSEKLFF. In nucleotides, the CDR3 is TGTGCCAGCAGTACCGGGACAGGGGTCTCTAGTGAAAAACTGTTTTTT.

This clone was counted a few times. The chain links TRBV27 to TRBJ2-7; no clear D. There are 13 residues in the CDR3. Trimming took 3 bases from V and 1 from J, leaving 7 bases between them. The germline V gene encodes CDR1 MNHEY and CDR2 SMNVEV (reference sequence). CDR3 protein: CASSFSTSYEQYF. The CDR3 coding sequence is TGTGCCAGCAGTTTTTCCACTTCCTACGAGCAGTACTTC.